The 10 T cell receptor beta chains listed next were all sequenced from one sample in a study of shared clonotypes between healthy human individuals. The method was immunoSEQ multiplex PCR; TCRdb's version includes in-frame clones alone and lacks a portion of them. The sample has 1 million to 1.2 million clones, around three quarters seen once. The sequencing input was memory CD4+ T cells from PBMCs. Subset meaning: CD45RA-negative fraction. The receptors shown here come from a man aged 18 to 30 in good health. Some clones in this sample may be carry-over from other donors' samples.

The V gene is TRBV9, the J gene TRBJ1-3, with D unresolved. Trimming stripped 0 bases from V and 2 bases from J, with 6 bases between. This CDR3 has 14 residues. The germline CDR1 and CDR2 sequences are SGDLS and YYNGEE. For the CDR3, the DNA is TGTGCCAGCAGCGTAGAAGGCACTGGAAACACCATATATTTT. This codes for CASSVEGTGNTIYF.

The J gene is TRBJ2-5, the V gene TRBV4-1; D may be TRBD1 or TRBD2 (6 bases each). V lost 1 base and J lost 5, with 14 bases in between. Germline V gene sequence: CDR1 MGHRA, CDR2 YSYEKL. The CDR3 has 15 amino acids. Here the CDR3 DNA reads TGCGCCAGCAGCCAAGTTTGGGGGGCGGGGGAGACCCAGTACTTC. Translation gives CASSQVWGAGETQYF.

This clone was seen a few times. The chain couples TRBV6-5 to TRBJ1-2; tentatively, D is TRBD1 (5 bases). V lost 8 bases and J lost 9, with 19 bases in between. CDR3 length: 13 residues. CDR1 is MNHEY and CDR2 is SVGAGI in the germline V gene. The CDR3 coding sequence is TGTGCCAGCTTTGGGACCGTGCCTCTTCGCTACACCTTC. Protein: CASFGTVPLRYTF.

Many counts were recorded for this clone. The chain has TRBV27 and TRBJ2-5; D uncertain. Between the trimmed V and J ends, which lost 7 bases and 2 bases, there was a span of 17 bases. Germline CDR1 reads MNHEY; CDR2 reads SMNVEV (reference sequence). This CDR3 has 15 amino acids. Written as DNA, the CDR3 is TGTGCCAGCACCATAGGGATTGCCTCGCAAGAGACCCAGTACTTC. This gives the protein CASTIGIASQETQYF.

This chain connects TRBV5-1 to TRBJ2-6; 11 nucleotides line up with TRBD1. CDR3 length: 16 residues. The V gene's germline CDR1 is SGHRS and CDR2 YFSETQ. J gave up 11 bases and V 0 bases, and 7 bases lay outside the gene matches. This chain's CDR3 is CASSLDLGTGGYVLTF. The DNA of the CDR3 is TGCGCCAGCAGCTTGGATTTGGGGACAGGGGGTTACGTCCTGACTTTC.

In DNA, the CDR3 is TGTGCCAGCAGCTTCGGCTCGGGAGCCCCCAATGAGCAGTTCTTC. This encodes CASSFGSGAPNEQFF. The rearrangement links TRBV7-9 to TRBJ2-1; TRBD2 might be the D (6 bases). Looked up from germline, CDR1 is SEHNR and CDR2 is FQNEAQ (reference sequence). The V and J ends lost 3 bases and 6 bases respectively, with 15 bases between them. This CDR3 is 15 amino acids long.

The gene calls are TRBV14 and TRBJ2-5; D possibly corresponds to TRBD1 (6 bases). The germline gives CDR1 SGHDN, CDR2 FVKESK. Between the trimmed V and J ends, which lost 6 bases and 5 bases, there was a span of 10 bases. This CDR3 is built from 12 residues. The CDR3 DNA is TGTGCCAGCAGGGGGGCCGGGGAGACCCAGTACTTC. This sequence encodes CASRGAGETQYF.

The chain couples TRBV9 to TRBJ2-7, with TRBD2 identical over 8 bases. V shed 3 bases, J shed 1 base, and the junction held 9 bases outside the gene matches. This CDR3 has 16 amino acids. Germline values: CDR1 SGDLS, CDR2 YYNGEE. The DNA of the CDR3 is TGTGCCAGCAGCGAATCGACTAGCGAGCAATCCTACGAGCAGTACTTC. This gives the protein CASSESTSEQSYEQYF.

The chain has TRBV5-5 and TRBJ2-3; D is possibly TRBD1 or TRBD2 (5 bases each). V was cut by 4 bases and J by 2 bases, with 14 bases left in between. The CDR3 contains 15 residues. The germline V gene has CDR1 SGHKS and CDR2 YYEKEE (reference sequence). DNA of the CDR3: TGTGCCAGCAGCCCCGCGCCGGGGCACACAGATACGCAGTATTTT. Its translation: CASSPAPGHTDTQYF.

This chain links TRBV5-1 with TRBJ1-1, with D possibly TRBD1 on 5 matching bases. From germline, CDR1 is SGHRS and CDR2 YFSETQ. Trimming stripped 0 bases from V and 3 bases from J, with 12 bases between. This CDR3 has 15 residues. The CDR3 sequence is CASSLVWGGDTEAFF. The CDR3 DNA reads TGCGCCAGCAGCTTGGTTTGGGGCGGGGACACTGAAGCTTTCTTT.